This entry lists 30 T cell receptor beta chains sequenced from one sample in a study of blood T cell repertoires in COVID-19. The table came from immunoSEQ multiplex PCR; TCRdb's copy has only in-frame clones and leaves some out. Of over 250,000 clones in the sample, around 84% were seen once. Sequenced input: PBMCs or T cells enriched from blood (not recorded which). These receptors came from a man in his thirties or forties with acute COVID-19.

The V call is TRBV5-6, the J call TRBJ1-2, with 8 bases fitting TRBD1. V trimming: 0 bases; J trimming: 8 bases; junction bases outside the gene matches: 0. From germline, CDR1 is SGHDT and CDR2 YYEEEE. The CDR3 is 12 amino acids. The CDR3: CASSLAGGGYTF. In DNA form, the CDR3 reads TGTGCCAGCAGCTTGGCAGGGGGCGGCTACACCTTC.

This clone has more than one count but fewer than ten. CDR3 in DNA: TGTGCTAGTGGTGCCGGGACAGGGGGCGTTAGCACTGAAGCTTTCTTT. Translating gives CASGAGTGGVSTEAFF. The V gene is TRBV12-5, the J gene TRBJ1-1; the match to TRBD1 covers 12 bases. The J segment lost 4 bases and the V segment lost 5 bases, leaving 8 bases of the junction unmatched. CDR1 is LGHNT and CDR2 is FRNRAP in the germline V gene. The CDR3 contains 16 residues. Based on the CDR3 plus reference TRBV12-5 and TRBJ1-1, the full variable domain is DARVTQTPRHKVTEMGQEVTMRCQPILGHNTVFWYRQTMMQGLELLAYFRNRAPLDDSGMPKDRFSAEMPDATLATLKIQPSEPRDSAVYFCASGAGTGGVSTEAFFGQGTRLTVV.

The chain links TRBV7-2 to TRBJ2-7; the D gene is possibly TRBD1 (6 bases). The CDR3 contains 13 residues. The V end was cut by 4 bases, the J end by 3 bases, with 10 bases between. Germline CDR1 and CDR2: SGHTA and FQGNSA. The CDR3 sequence is CASSSSGVYEQYV. In DNA form, the CDR3 reads TGTGCCAGCAGCTCATCAGGGGTCTACGAGCAGTACGTC.

This clone showed up just once. The chain has TRBV27 and TRBJ1-1, with 7 bases matching TRBD1. J was trimmed by 1 base and V by 5 bases; bases with no gene match: 4. CDR1 is MNHEY, CDR2 SMNVEV, per germline (reference sequence). The CDR3 has 14 amino acids. CDR3 amino acids: CASSPGGQNTEAFF. As DNA, the CDR3 is TGTGCCAGCAGTCCAGGGGGACAGAACACTGAAGCTTTCTTT.

This chain connects TRBV4-1 to TRBJ1-2; the D is unclear. The CDR3 runs to 14 residues. The germline V gene encodes CDR1 MGHRA and CDR2 YSYEKL. V lost 0 bases and J 6 bases, leaving 11 bases between the germline ends. The CDR3 sequence is CASSQERAEDGYTF. The CDR3 DNA reads as TGCGCCAGCAGCCAAGAAAGGGCGGAGGATGGCTACACCTTC.

This chain links TRBV6-5 with TRBJ2-6; D unresolved. Trimming pared 7 bases from V and 0 bases from J, leaving 10 bases between. This CDR3 is built from 15 residues. Germline loops: CDR1 MNHEY, CDR2 SVGAGI. CDR3 in DNA: TGTGCCAGCAATACTTACTTCTCTGGGGCCAACGTCCTGACTTTC. It encodes CASNTYFSGANVLTF.

The chain couples TRBV4-1 to TRBJ1-4, with 8 nucleotides matching TRBD1. Germline V gives CDR1 MGHRA, CDR2 YSYEKL. There are 17 residues in the CDR3. Unmatched junction bases numbered 14, after V lost 4 bases and J lost 7 bases. The CDR3 DNA is TGCGCCAGCAGCCCCGGACAGGGTGGTTTTTTAGGTGAAAAACTGTTTTTT. Protein sequence: CASSPGQGGFLGEKLFF.

V is TRBV3-1 (or the pseudogene TRBV3-2) and J is TRBJ2-3; D is uncertain. V lost 0 bases and J lost 4, with 11 bases in between. There are 15 residues in the CDR3. Germline CDR1 and CDR2: LGHDT and YNNKEL (reference sequence). CDR3 nucleotides: TGTGCCAGCAGCCAAGATGGTTCCAGCGCAGATACGCAGTATTTT. Protein product: CASSQDGSSADTQYF.

In nucleotides, the CDR3 is TGTGCCAGCAGCTTAACGGGACTCAAAAATGAAAAACTGTTTTTT. Its protein product is CASSLTGLKNEKLFF. V gene TRBV5-8 combines with J gene TRBJ1-4; D possibly corresponds to TRBD1 (5 bases). The germline V and J ends were trimmed by 2 bases and 5 bases, with 13 bases remaining between them. The CDR3 runs 15 residues. The germline V gene encodes CDR1 SGHTS and CDR2 YDEGEE.

J is TRBJ1-3 and V is TRBV6-1; 7 nucleotides match TRBD1. CDR3 size: 15 residues. J was trimmed by 6 bases and V by 5 bases; bases with no gene match: 10. Germline V gene data show CDR1 as MNHNS and CDR2 as SASEGT. The CDR3 nucleotides read TGTGCCAGCAGTCACGACGGGACAGCCCAAAACACCATATATTTT. Its protein is CASSHDGTAQNTIYF.

The J gene is TRBJ1-6, the V gene TRBV5-4, with unresolved D. This CDR3 is 15 amino acids long. Trimming shortened V by 0 bases and J by 6 bases, and 10 bases separated the two germline ends. The germline V gene encodes CDR1 SGHNT and CDR2 YYREEE (reference sequence). The CDR3: CASSLARGANSPLHF. The DNA for the CDR3 is TGTGCCAGCAGCTTGGCCCGGGGAGCTAATTCACCCCTCCACTTT.

J is TRBJ2-1 and V is TRBV14; D unclear. Trimming left V 3 bases short and J 8 bases short, with 20 bases between. The CDR3 length is 16 residues. Germline V gene data show CDR1 as SGHDN and CDR2 as FVKESK. The CDR3 region is CASSHGFVKLSDEQFF. For the CDR3, the DNA is TGTGCCAGCAGCCACGGGTTCGTGAAGCTGAGCGATGAGCAGTTCTTC.

Concerning this clone: Within the sample, other DNA sequences also encode this same CDR3. The chain recombines TRBV6-5 with TRBJ1-2, with TRBD1 identical over 9 bases. Germline V gene data show CDR1 as MNHEY and CDR2 as SVGAGI. This CDR3 comprises 13 residues. J lost 8 bases, V lost 2 bases, and 3 bases had no gene match. CDR3 sequence: CASSYQDRGGYTF. The CDR3 DNA follows: TGTGCCAGCAGTTACCAGGACAGGGGAGGCTACACCTTC.

The rearrangement links TRBV7-3 to TRBJ2-3; tentatively, D is TRBD2 (6 bases). Trimming left V 3 bases short and J 3 bases short, with 10 bases between. CDR1 is SGHTA and CDR2 is FQGTGA in the germline V gene. This CDR3 contains 14 residues. The CDR3 DNA reads as TGTGCCAGCAGCTTGGAGGGTAGTACAGATACGCAGTATTTT. Its translation is CASSLEGSTDTQYF. Combining the CDR3 with reference TRBV7-3 and TRBJ2-3 gives the whole variable domain GAGVSQTPSNKVTEKGKYVELRCDPISGHTALYWYRQSLGQGPEFLIYFQGTGAADDSGLPNDRFFAVRPEGSVSTLKIQRTERGDSAVYLCASSLEGSTDTQYFGPGTRLTVL.

The CDR3 spells CASLEPSKETQYF. CDR3 sequence (DNA): TGTGCCAGCCTAGAGCCCAGTAAAGAGACCCAGTACTTC. The chain is built from TRBV25-1 and TRBJ2-5; no firm D call. Germline V lookup: CDR1 MGHDK, CDR2 SYGVNS. CDR3 length equals 13 residues. Trimming pared 8 bases from V and 3 bases from J, leaving 13 bases between.

This chain connects TRBV9 to TRBJ2-1; 8 bases map to TRBD2. The CDR3 has 13 amino acids. J gave up 8 bases and V 6 bases, and 7 bases lay outside the gene matches. Looked up from germline, CDR1 is SGDLS and CDR2 is YYNGEE. CDR3 DNA sequence: TGTGCCAGCACGGGGGGGGCCCTTGATGAGCAGTTCTTC. Its translation is CASTGGALDEQFF.

This clone was counted a single time. This sequence joins TRBV5-4 and TRBJ1-1, with TRBD1 matching over 8 bases. Germline CDR1 and CDR2: SGHNT and YYREEE (reference sequence). V was pared by 3 bases and J by 4 bases, with 2 bases of the junction left unmatched. This CDR3 has 13 amino acids. CDR3 sequence reads: CASSSGQGTEAFF. The CDR3 bases are TGTGCCAGCAGCTCAGGACAGGGCACTGAAGCTTTCTTT.

CDR3 sequence reads: CASSQERRGVYEQYV. DNA for the CDR3: TGCGCCAGCAGTCAAGAGAGGAGAGGAGTTTACGAGCAGTACGTC. The J gene is TRBJ2-7, the V gene TRBV23-1; D call uncertain. TRBV23-1 is assigned to the ORF class and has an uncertain function. V was pared by 2 bases and J by 4 bases, with 15 bases between. The CDR3 contains 15 residues.

The chain links TRBV6-1 to TRBJ1-1; tentative D call: TRBD1 (5 bases). Trimming took 2 bases from V and 6 from J, leaving 16 bases between them. Germline-derived CDR1 and CDR2 are MNHNS and SASEGT. This CDR3 comprises 15 residues. Written as DNA, the CDR3 is TGTGCCAGCAGTGAAAGGGGAGGTTCGGCCGCTGAAGCTTTCTTT. It encodes CASSERGGSAAEAFF.

The chain joins TRBV18 to TRBJ2-1, with 7 bases that match TRBD2. V shed 6 bases and J 6 bases; nucleotides not matched to a gene: 11. The CDR3 extends over 15 amino acids. The germline CDR1 and CDR2 sequences are KGHSH and LQKENI. CDR3: CASSLGTGGSNEQFF. DNA of the CDR3: TGTGCCAGCTCCCTGGGGACCGGGGGGTCCAATGAGCAGTTCTTC.

Only one count was recorded for this clone. The rearrangement links TRBV3-1 (or the pseudogene TRBV3-2) to TRBJ1-2; D is uncertain. V lost 5 bases, J lost 4 bases, and 11 bases lay in between. Germline lookup yields CDR1 LGHDT and CDR2 YNNKEL (reference sequence). This CDR3 is 13 amino acids long. This CDR3 is CASSGLQAYGYTF. CDR3 bases: TGTGCCAGCAGCGGACTTCAAGCCTATGGCTACACCTTC.

This clone was observed a handful of times. The chain couples TRBV4-1 to TRBJ1-3; TRBD1 agrees at 7 bases. This CDR3 spans 16 amino acids. The V segment lost 5 bases and the J segment 0 bases; nucleotides outside the gene matches: 7. The germline V gene has CDR1 MGHRA and CDR2 YSYEKL. The CDR3 spells CASSLSRDSSGNTIYF. Written as DNA, the CDR3 is TGCGCCAGCAGCTTGAGCCGGGACAGCTCTGGAAACACCATATATTTT.

The V gene is TRBV19, the J gene TRBJ1-4; D possibly corresponds to TRBD1 (5 bases). Trimming shortened V by 7 bases and J by 8 bases, and 17 bases separated the two germline ends. Germline V CDR1 and CDR2: LNHDA, SQIVND (reference sequence). There are 14 residues in the CDR3. Here the CDR3 reads CASIGAGVGEKLFF. The CDR3 bases are TGTGCCAGTATAGGCGCGGGGGTAGGAGAAAAACTGTTTTTT.

The gene calls are TRBV7-2 and TRBJ2-2; a possible D gene is TRBD1 (5 bases). V shed 1 base and J shed 6 bases, with 15 bases lying between them. This CDR3 has 16 amino acids. The germline gives CDR1 SGHTA, CDR2 FQGNSA. The CDR3 loop reads CASSLGLDTKAGELFF. The CDR3 DNA follows: TGTGCCAGCAGCTTAGGTCTGGACACCAAGGCCGGGGAGCTGTTTTTT.

This rearrangement joins TRBV5-4 to TRBJ1-3, with TRBD1 identical over 8 bases. Germline CDR1 and CDR2: SGHNT and YYREEE (reference sequence). With V trimmed by 4 bases and J by 0 bases, 9 bases remained unmatched. The CDR3 spans 17 residues. The CDR3 region has the DNA TGTGCCAGCAGCCTAATAGGGGACAGGACCTCTGGAAACACCATATATTTT. Translated: CASSLIGDRTSGNTIYF.

V and J are TRBV2 and TRBJ1-6, with D possibly TRBD1 on 5 matching bases. V shed 9 bases and J shed 4 bases, with 16 bases lying between them. Germline V lookup: CDR1 SNHLY, CDR2 FYNNEI. The CDR3 has 15 amino acids. DNA of the CDR3: TGTGCCAGTGACGCCCCGGGGGGGTATAATTCACCCCTCCACTTT. Protein sequence: CASDAPGGYNSPLHF.

V gene TRBV7-9 combines with J gene TRBJ1-4; D may be TRBD1 (5 bases). This CDR3 is 14 amino acids long. Between the trimmed V and J ends, which lost 6 bases and 4 bases, there was a span of 12 bases. Germline CDR1 SEHNR, CDR2 FQNEAQ (reference sequence). This CDR3 is CASSSWRGNEKLFF. CDR3 bases: TGTGCCAGCAGTTCGTGGAGGGGTAATGAAAAACTGTTTTTT.

The chain has TRBV15 and TRBJ1-2; D not resolved. The CDR3 sequence is 14 residues long. Germline lookup yields CDR1 LNHNV and CDR2 YYDKDF (reference sequence). V was trimmed by 0 bases and J by 1 base, leaving 6 bases between them. CDR3 amino acids: CATSRDGDNYGYTF. The CDR3 DNA is TGTGCCACCAGCAGAGACGGGGATAACTATGGCTACACCTTC.

The chain links TRBV27 to TRBJ1-5; 11 nucleotides agree with TRBD1. Germline V gene sequence: CDR1 MNHEY, CDR2 SMNVEV (reference sequence). CDR3 length equals 19 residues. V shed 0 bases, J shed 1 base, and the junction held 8 bases outside the gene matches. CDR3 nucleotide sequence: TGTGCCAGCAGTTTATCGATGAGGGACAGGGGGATAAGCAATCAGCCCCAGCATTTT. It translates to CASSLSMRDRGISNQPQHF.

The V call is TRBV6-5, the J call TRBJ2-1; maybe TRBD2 (6 bases). Deletions cut 5 bases from V and 0 bases from J, with 11 bases between. The CDR3 has 15 amino acids. CDR1 is MNHEY, CDR2 SVGAGI, per germline. The CDR3 here is CASSPPAGSYNEQFF. CDR3 DNA sequence: TGTGCCAGCAGTCCGCCAGCGGGCTCCTACAATGAGCAGTTCTTC.